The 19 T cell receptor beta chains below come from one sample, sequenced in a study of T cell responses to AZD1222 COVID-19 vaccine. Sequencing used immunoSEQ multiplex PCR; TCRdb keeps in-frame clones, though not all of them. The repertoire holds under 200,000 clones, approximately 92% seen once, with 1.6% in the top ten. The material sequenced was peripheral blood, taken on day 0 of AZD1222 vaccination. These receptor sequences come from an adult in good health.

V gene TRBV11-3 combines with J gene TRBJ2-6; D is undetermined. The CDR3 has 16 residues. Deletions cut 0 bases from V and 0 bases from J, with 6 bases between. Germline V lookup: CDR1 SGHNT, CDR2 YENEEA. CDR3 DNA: TGTGCCAGCAGCTTAGATTCGGCCTCTGGGGCCAACGTCCTGACTTTC. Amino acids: CASSLDSASGANVLTF. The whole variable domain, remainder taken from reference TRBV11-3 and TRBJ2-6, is EAGVVQSPRYKIIEKKQPVAFWCNPISGHNTLYWYLQNLGQGPELLIRYENEEAVDDSQLPKDRFSAERLKGVDSTLKIQPAELGDSAVYLCASSLDSASGANVLTFGAGSRLTVL.

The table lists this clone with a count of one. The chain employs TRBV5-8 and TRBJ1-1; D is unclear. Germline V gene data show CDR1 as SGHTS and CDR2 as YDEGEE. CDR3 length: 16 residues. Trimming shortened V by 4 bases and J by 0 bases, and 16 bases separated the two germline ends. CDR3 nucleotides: TGTGCCAGCAGCCCTGGAAAGGGTTTAATGAACACTGAAGCTTTCTTT. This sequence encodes CASSPGKGLMNTEAFF.

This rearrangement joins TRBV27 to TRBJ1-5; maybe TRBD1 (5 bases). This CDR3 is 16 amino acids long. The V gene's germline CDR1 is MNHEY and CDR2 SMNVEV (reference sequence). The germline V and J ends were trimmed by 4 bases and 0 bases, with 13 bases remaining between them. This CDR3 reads CASSSTSGYSNQPQHF. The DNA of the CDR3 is TGTGCCAGCAGTTCGACATCAGGGTATAGCAATCAGCCCCAGCATTTT.

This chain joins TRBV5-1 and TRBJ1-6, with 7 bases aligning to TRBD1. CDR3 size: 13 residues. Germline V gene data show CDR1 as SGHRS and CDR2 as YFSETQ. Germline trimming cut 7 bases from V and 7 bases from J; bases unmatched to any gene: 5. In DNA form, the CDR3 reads TGCGCCAGCGCCGGGACAGAGAATTCACCCCTCCACTTT. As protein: CASAGTENSPLHF. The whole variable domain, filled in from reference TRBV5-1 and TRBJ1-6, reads KAGVTQTPRYLIKTRGQQVTLSCSPISGHRSVSWYQQTPGQGLQFLFEYFSETQRNKGNFPGRFSGRQFSNSRSEMNVSTLELGDSALYLCASAGTENSPLHFGNGTRLTVT.

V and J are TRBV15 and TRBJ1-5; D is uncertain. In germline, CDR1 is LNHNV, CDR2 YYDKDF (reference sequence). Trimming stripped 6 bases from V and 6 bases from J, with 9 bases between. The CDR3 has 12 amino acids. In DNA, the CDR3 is TGTGCCACCAGTAATAGGTTTCAGCCCCAGCATTTT. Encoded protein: CATSNRFQPQHF. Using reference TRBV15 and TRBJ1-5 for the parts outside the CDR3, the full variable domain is DAMVIQNPRYQVTQFGKPVTLSCSQTLNHNVMYWYQQKSSQAPKLLFHYYDKDFNNEADTPDNFQSRRPNTSFCFLDIRSPGLGDTAMYLCATSNRFQPQHFGDGTRLSIL.

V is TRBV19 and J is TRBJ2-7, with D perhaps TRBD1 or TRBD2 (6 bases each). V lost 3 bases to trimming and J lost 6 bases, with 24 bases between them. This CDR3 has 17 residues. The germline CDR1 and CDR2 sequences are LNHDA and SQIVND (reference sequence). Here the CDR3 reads CASSIGGAGASYLEQYF. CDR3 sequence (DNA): TGTGCCAGTAGTATTGGAGGGGCAGGGGCTTCCTACCTCGAGCAGTACTTC.

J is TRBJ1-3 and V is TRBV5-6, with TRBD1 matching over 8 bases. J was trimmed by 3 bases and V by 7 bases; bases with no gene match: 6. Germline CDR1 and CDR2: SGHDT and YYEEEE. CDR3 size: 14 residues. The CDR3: CASGNTGGGNTIYF. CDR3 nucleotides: TGTGCCAGCGGAAATACAGGGGGTGGAAACACCATATATTTT.

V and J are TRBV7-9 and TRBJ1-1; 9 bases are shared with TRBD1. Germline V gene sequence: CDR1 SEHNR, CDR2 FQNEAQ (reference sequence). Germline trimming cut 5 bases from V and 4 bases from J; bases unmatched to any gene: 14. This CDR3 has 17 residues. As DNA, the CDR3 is TGTGCCAGCAGCCAAGTGGTACCGGGACAGGGATCCACTGAAGCTTTCTTT. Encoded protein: CASSQVVPGQGSTEAFF.

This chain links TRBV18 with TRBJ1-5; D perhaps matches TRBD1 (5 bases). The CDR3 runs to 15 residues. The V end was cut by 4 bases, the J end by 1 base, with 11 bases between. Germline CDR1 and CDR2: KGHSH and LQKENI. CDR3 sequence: CASSLSRDSNQPQHF. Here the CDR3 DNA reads TGTGCCAGCTCACTCTCCCGGGACAGCAATCAGCCCCAGCATTTT.

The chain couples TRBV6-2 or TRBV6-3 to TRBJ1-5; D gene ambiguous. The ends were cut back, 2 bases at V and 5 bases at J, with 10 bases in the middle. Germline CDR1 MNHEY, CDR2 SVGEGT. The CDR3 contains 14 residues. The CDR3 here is CASSYVGLHQPQHF. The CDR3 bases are TGTGCCAGCAGTTACGTCGGTCTCCATCAGCCCCAGCATTTT.

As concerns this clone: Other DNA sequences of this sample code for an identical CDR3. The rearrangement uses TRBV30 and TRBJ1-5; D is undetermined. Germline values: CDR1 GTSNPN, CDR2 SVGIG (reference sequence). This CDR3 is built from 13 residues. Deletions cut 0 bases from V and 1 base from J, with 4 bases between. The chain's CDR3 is CAWSVRSNQPQHF. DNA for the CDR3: TGTGCCTGGAGTGTACGGAGCAATCAGCCCCAGCATTTT.

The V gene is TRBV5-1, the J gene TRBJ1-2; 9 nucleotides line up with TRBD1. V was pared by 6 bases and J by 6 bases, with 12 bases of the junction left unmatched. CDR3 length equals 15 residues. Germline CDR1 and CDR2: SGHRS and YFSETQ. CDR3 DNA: TGCGCCAGCATCGGCCCGGGGACAGGGTACGATGGCTACACCTTC. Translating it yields CASIGPGTGYDGYTF.

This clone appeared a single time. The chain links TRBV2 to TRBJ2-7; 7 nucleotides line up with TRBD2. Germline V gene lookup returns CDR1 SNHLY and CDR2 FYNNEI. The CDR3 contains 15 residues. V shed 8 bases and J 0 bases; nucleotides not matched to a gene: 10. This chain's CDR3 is CASGPQRGFSYEQYF. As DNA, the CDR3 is TGTGCCAGCGGTCCTCAGCGGGGATTCTCCTACGAGCAGTACTTC.

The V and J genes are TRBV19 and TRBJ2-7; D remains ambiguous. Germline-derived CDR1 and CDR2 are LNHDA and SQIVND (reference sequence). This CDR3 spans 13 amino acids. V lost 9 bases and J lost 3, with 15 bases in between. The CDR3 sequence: CASLSRSCYEQYF. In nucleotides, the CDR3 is TGTGCCAGCCTAAGCAGGTCCTGCTACGAGCAGTACTTC.

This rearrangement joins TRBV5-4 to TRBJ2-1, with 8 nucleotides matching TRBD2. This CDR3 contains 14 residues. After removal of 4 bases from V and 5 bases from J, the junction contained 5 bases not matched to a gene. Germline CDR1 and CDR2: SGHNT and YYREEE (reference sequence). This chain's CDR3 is CASSGGLANNEQFF. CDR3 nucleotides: TGTGCCAGCAGCGGAGGACTAGCAAACAATGAGCAGTTCTTC.

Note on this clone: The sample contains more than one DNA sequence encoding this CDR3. The CDR3 sequence: CATSGGGNQPQHF. CDR3 coding DNA: TGTGCCACCTCGGGAGGAGGCAATCAGCCCCAGCATTTT. This chain connects TRBV24-1 to TRBJ1-5; D uncertain. The CDR3 contains 13 residues. Germline loops: CDR1 KGHDR, CDR2 SFDVKD. V was cut by 9 bases and J by 2 bases, with 10 bases left in between.

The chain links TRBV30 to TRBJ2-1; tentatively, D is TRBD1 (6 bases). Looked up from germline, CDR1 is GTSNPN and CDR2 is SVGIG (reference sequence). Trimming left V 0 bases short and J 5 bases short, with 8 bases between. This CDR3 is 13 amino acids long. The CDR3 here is CAWSVQGHNEQFF. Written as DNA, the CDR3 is TGTGCCTGGAGTGTACAGGGACACAATGAGCAGTTCTTC.

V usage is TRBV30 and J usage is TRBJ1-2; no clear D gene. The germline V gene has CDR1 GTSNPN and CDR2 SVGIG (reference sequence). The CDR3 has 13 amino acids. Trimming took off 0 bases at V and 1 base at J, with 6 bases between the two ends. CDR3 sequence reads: CAWSVRLNYGYTF. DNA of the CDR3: TGTGCCTGGAGTGTGAGGCTTAACTATGGCTACACCTTC.

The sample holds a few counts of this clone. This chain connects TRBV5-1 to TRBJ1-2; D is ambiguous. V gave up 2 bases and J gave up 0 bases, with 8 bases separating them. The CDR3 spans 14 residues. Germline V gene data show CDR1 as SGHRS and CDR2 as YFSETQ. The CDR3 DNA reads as TGCGCCAGCAGCTTAGGCTATTCTAACTATGGCTACACCTTC. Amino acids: CASSLGYSNYGYTF.